Each of the 27 T cell receptor beta chains below was sequenced from the same sample in a study of shared clonotypes between healthy human individuals. In the naive CD8 group, cells lacked CD45RO and were positively selected for CCR7, so terminally differentiated effector memory CD45RA+ cells were left out. The protocol was immunoSEQ multiplex PCR, while the TCRdb copy is restricted to in-frame clones and leaves out a portion. This sample has hundreds of thousands of clones, with roughly 96% found just once. Material: naive CD8+ T cells sorted from blood. These receptors originate from a woman in her twenties or thirties in good health.

CDR3 region: CASRMGGGSNEQFF. The CDR3 DNA reads TGTGCCAGCCGAATGGGCGGAGGTAGCAATGAGCAGTTCTTC. The chain joins TRBV7-9 to TRBJ2-1, with D tentatively TRBD2 (5 bases). V was cut by 8 bases and J by 6 bases, with 17 bases left in between. This CDR3 region has 14 residues. From germline, CDR1 is SEHNR and CDR2 FQNEAQ (reference sequence).

The chain recombines TRBV13 with TRBJ1-3, with D hard to call. Germline lookup yields CDR1 PRHDT and CDR2 FYEKMQ (reference sequence). This CDR3 is 14 amino acids long. The germline V and J ends were trimmed by 5 bases and 3 bases, with 11 bases remaining between them. This CDR3 is CASSPGAHGNTIYF. Written as DNA, the CDR3 is TGTGCCAGCAGCCCCGGAGCCCATGGAAACACCATATATTTT.

This rearrangement joins TRBV5-1 to TRBJ1-1; TRBD1 might be the D (5 bases). CDR3 length: 11 residues. The germline V gene has CDR1 SGHRS and CDR2 YFSETQ. Trimming shortened V by 5 bases and J by 6 bases, and 8 bases separated the two germline ends. CDR3 DNA sequence: TGCGCCAGCAGTACAGGTTCTGAAGCTTTCTTT. Its translation is CASSTGSEAFF.

The V and J genes are TRBV6-1 and TRBJ2-1; 13 nucleotides match TRBD2. Losses at the gene ends were 2 bases for V and 8 bases for J; bases not matched to a gene: 9. The CDR3 sequence is 17 residues long. CDR1 MNHNS and CDR2 SASEGT come from the germline V gene. The CDR3 sequence is CASSETLAGGRLDEQFF. Here the CDR3 DNA reads TGTGCCAGCAGTGAAACACTAGCGGGAGGGCGGCTTGATGAGCAGTTCTTC.

The chain employs TRBV9 and TRBJ2-1; the D is unclear. Germline V gene data show CDR1 as SGDLS and CDR2 as YYNGEE. V was cut by 0 bases and J by 5 bases, with 9 bases left in between. The CDR3 has 14 amino acids. For the CDR3, the DNA is TGTGCCAGCAGCGTAGGAGGCTCTAACAATGAGCAGTTCTTC. Translation: CASSVGGSNNEQFF.

The genes are TRBV21-1 and TRBJ2-7; the table names TRBD2, a call not compared with the DNA. TRBV21-1 is marked as a pseudogene. The CDR3 sequence is 20 residues long. The CDR3 DNA is TGTGCCAGCAGCACGACTAGAGGTTTCGGGTTACTAGCGGGGGACTACGAGCAGTACTTC. It specifies CASSTTRGFGLLAGDYEQYF.

This sequence joins TRBV27 and TRBJ2-7; the D gene could be TRBD1 or TRBD2 (5 bases each). The germline V gene has CDR1 MNHEY and CDR2 SMNVEV (reference sequence). V lost 2 bases, J lost 4 bases, and 12 bases lay in between. The CDR3 runs to 14 residues. This chain's CDR3 is CASSLLGTSYEQYF. The CDR3 coding sequence is TGTGCCAGCAGTTTACTCGGGACCTCGTACGAGCAGTACTTC.

The chain recombines TRBV2 with TRBJ2-7; TRBD1 matches 10 bases. J lost 4 bases, V lost 1 base, and 4 bases had no gene match. Germline V gene sequence: CDR1 SNHLY, CDR2 FYNNEI. The length of the CDR3 is 15 residues. CDR3 residues: CASSEGGQGLYEQYF. CDR3 in DNA: TGTGCCAGCAGTGAAGGGGGACAGGGGTTGTACGAGCAGTACTTC.

The CDR3 region is CAIKAPEGYEQYF. In DNA form, the CDR3 reads TGTGCCATCAAGGCACCAGAGGGCTACGAGCAGTACTTC. The J gene is TRBJ2-5, the V gene TRBV10-3; possibly TRBD2 for D (5 bases). The J call may be incorrect, as the DNA end agrees better with TRBJ2-7. CDR1 ENHRY and CDR2 SYGVKD come from the germline V gene. This CDR3 region has 13 residues.

The V gene is TRBV6-1, the J gene TRBJ2-1, with a weak D call TRBD1 (6 bases). The CDR3 has 16 residues. Per germline, CDR1 MNHNS and CDR2 SASEGT. Trimming cost V 3 bases and J 0 bases, with 12 bases left between them. The CDR3 bases are TGTGCCAGCAGTGAGGGACATCCGAGCTCCTACAATGAGCAGTTCTTC. Translation: CASSEGHPSSYNEQFF.

This clone was observed a single time. The chain is built from TRBV7-8 and TRBJ2-7; D not resolved. The V gene's germline CDR1 is SGHVS and CDR2 FQNEAQ. The CDR3 runs 15 residues. The V gene lost 2 bases and the J gene lost 2 bases, with 13 bases spanning the gap. The CDR3 here is CASSLSYGPTYEQYF. As DNA, the CDR3 is TGTGCCAGCAGCTTATCCTACGGACCTACCTACGAGCAGTACTTC.

This chain connects TRBV6-5 to TRBJ2-7; 8 bases map to TRBD2. CDR3 size: 14 residues. V shed 8 bases, J shed 0 bases, and the junction held 6 bases outside the gene matches. Germline V gene sequence: CDR1 MNHEY, CDR2 SVGAGI. DNA of the CDR3: TGTGCCAGCGCGAGCGGGAGCTCCTCCTACGAGCAGTACTTC. Encoded protein: CASASGSSSYEQYF.

The chain carries TRBV6-5 and TRBJ2-7; 12 nucleotides line up with TRBD2. Per the germline V gene, CDR1 is MNHEY and CDR2 is SVGAGI. The J segment lost 4 bases and the V segment lost 6 bases, leaving 7 bases of the junction unmatched. This CDR3 region has 15 residues. In DNA, the CDR3 is TGTGCCAGCAGAAATCTAGCGGGAGGGTTTTACGAGCAGTACTTC. As protein: CASRNLAGGFYEQYF.

The chain combines TRBV7-9 with TRBJ1-4, with D perhaps TRBD1 (5 bases). V lost 7 bases, J lost 6 bases, and 18 bases lay in between. This CDR3 is built from 15 residues. CDR1 is SEHNR, CDR2 FQNEAQ, per germline (reference sequence). CDR3 coding DNA: TGTGCCAGCACCGAGATCGAGGGGTTATATGAAAAACTGTTTTTT. Translation gives CASTEIEGLYEKLFF.

This chain uses TRBV29-1 with TRBJ2-1; 14 bases line up with TRBD2. This CDR3 region has 14 residues. CDR1 and CDR2 (germline): SQVTM, ANQGSEA. Germline trimming cut 6 bases from V and 7 bases from J; bases unmatched to any gene: 5. Here the CDR3 DNA reads TGCAGCGTCGAGGGACTAGCGGGAGTTAATGAGCAGTTCTTC. It codes for CSVEGLAGVNEQFF.

The DNA for the CDR3 is TGTGCCAGCAGCTTACGACTAGCGGGAGATGAAGAGCAGTTCTTC. Translated, it gives CASSLRLAGDEEQFF. The V and J genes are TRBV7-8 and TRBJ2-1; 12 bases are shared with TRBD2. The V and J ends lost 2 bases and 10 bases, in that order; junction bases with no gene match: 6. The CDR3 covers 15 residues. The V gene's germline CDR1 is SGHVS and CDR2 FQNEAQ.

The rearrangement joins TRBV2 to TRBJ1-4; D is unresolved. There are 16 residues in the CDR3. The ends were cut back, 3 bases at V and 1 base at J, with 12 bases in the middle. CDR1 SNHLY and CDR2 FYNNEI come from the germline V gene. The CDR3 nucleotides read TGTGCCAGCAGTGATCGGGGAAGAGGAACTAATGAAAAACTGTTTTTT. Protein sequence: CASSDRGRGTNEKLFF.

The V call is TRBV28, the J call TRBJ2-1; 11 nucleotides align to TRBD1. Germline trimming cut 3 bases from V and 9 bases from J; bases unmatched to any gene: 7. Germline V CDR1 and CDR2: MDHEN, SYDVKM. CDR3 size: 15 residues. CDR3 amino acids: CASSFSGQGVGEQFF. The DNA of the CDR3 is TGTGCCAGCAGTTTTTCGGGACAGGGGGTAGGTGAGCAGTTCTTC.

The chain recombines TRBV28 with TRBJ2-2, with D unclear. There are 10 residues in the CDR3. CDR1 and CDR2 from the germline V gene are MDHEN and SYDVKM. Trimming removed 9 bases at V and 8 bases at J, with 7 bases between. For the CDR3, the DNA is TGTGCCAGTGGGGTGGGGGAGCTGTTTTTT. Translation gives CASGVGELFF. The full variable domain, with the rest looked up from reference TRBV28 and TRBJ2-2, is DVKVTQSSRYLVKRTGEKVFLECVQDMDHENMFWYRQDPGLGLRLIYFSYDVKMKEKGDIPEGYSVSREKKERFSLILESASTNQTSMYLCASGVGELFFGEGSRLTVL.

This chain connects TRBV7-9 to TRBJ2-7; 8 nucleotides match TRBD2. J was trimmed by 4 bases and V by 6 bases; bases with no gene match: 8. The germline CDR1 and CDR2 sequences are SEHNR and FQNEAQ (reference sequence). This CDR3 contains 14 residues. In DNA form, the CDR3 reads TGTGCCAGCAGTTACGGACTAGCCAGGTACGAGCAGTACTTC. Translation: CASSYGLARYEQYF.

The rearrangement uses TRBV18 and TRBJ2-7; 12 positions agree with TRBD1. The CDR3 totals 17 residues. Trimming at V came to 4 bases and at J to 1 base, leaving 8 bases not matched to a gene. CDR1 and CDR2 from the germline V gene are KGHSH and LQKENI. DNA for the CDR3: TGTGCCAGCTCACACCGGGACAGGGGGCAGTTTTCCTACGAGCAGTACTTC. Its protein product is CASSHRDRGQFSYEQYF.

The chain is built from TRBV14 and TRBJ1-3; D is unclear. The length of the CDR3 is 11 residues. Germline-derived CDR1 and CDR2 are SGHDN and FVKESK. V lost 4 bases and J lost 3, with 1 base in between. In nucleotides, the CDR3 is TGTGCCAGCAGCCTTGGAAACACCATATATTTT. Amino acid sequence: CASSLGNTIYF.

The rearrangement uses TRBV28 and TRBJ1-1; D gene ambiguous. This CDR3 is 14 amino acids long. Trimming cost V 2 bases and J 4 bases, with 11 bases left between them. CDR1 MDHEN and CDR2 SYDVKM come from the germline V gene. CDR3 DNA sequence: TGTGCCAGCAGTTTAGGAGGGAAGATCACTGAAGCTTTCTTT. This translates into CASSLGGKITEAFF.

The genes are TRBV11-2 and TRBJ2-1; 10 nucleotides line up with TRBD2. There are 15 residues in the CDR3. Germline-derived CDR1 and CDR2 are SGHAT and FQNNGV. The V gene end was trimmed by 4 bases and the J gene end by 5 bases; junction bases not matched to a gene: 5. CDR3 protein: CASSSRTSGHNEQFF. The CDR3 DNA sequence: TGTGCCAGCAGCTCCAGGACTAGCGGCCACAATGAGCAGTTCTTC.

As for this clone: One end of the junction varies from germline; a read error may be responsible. This chain connects TRBV6-5 to TRBJ2-7, with D uncertain. The CDR3 is 13 amino acids. The V gene's germline CDR1 is MNHEY and CDR2 SVGAGI. CDR3 bases: TGTGCCATCAGTGAGCCCCCCTGGTACGAGCAGTACTTC. The encoded protein is CAISEPPWYEQYF.

The V gene is TRBV28, the J gene TRBJ2-7; D might be TRBD2 (5 bases). With 4 bases removed from V and 0 bases from J, the gap between germline ends came to 19 bases. The CDR3 has 17 residues. CDR1 MDHEN and CDR2 SYDVKM come from the germline V gene. The CDR3 here is CASSSPLRAVSSYEQYF. CDR3 in DNA: TGTGCCAGCAGTTCCCCATTGCGAGCGGTAAGCTCCTACGAGCAGTACTTC.

The chain recombines TRBV2 with TRBJ2-7; tentative D call: TRBD2 (5 bases). The V gene's germline CDR1 is SNHLY and CDR2 FYNNEI. V was shortened by 6 bases and J by 2 bases, with 14 bases between the two germline ends. The CDR3 totals 14 residues. The DNA of the CDR3 is TGTGCCAGCAGCGTCGGCGGGCCGACCTACGAGCAGTACTTC. It specifies CASSVGGPTYEQYF.